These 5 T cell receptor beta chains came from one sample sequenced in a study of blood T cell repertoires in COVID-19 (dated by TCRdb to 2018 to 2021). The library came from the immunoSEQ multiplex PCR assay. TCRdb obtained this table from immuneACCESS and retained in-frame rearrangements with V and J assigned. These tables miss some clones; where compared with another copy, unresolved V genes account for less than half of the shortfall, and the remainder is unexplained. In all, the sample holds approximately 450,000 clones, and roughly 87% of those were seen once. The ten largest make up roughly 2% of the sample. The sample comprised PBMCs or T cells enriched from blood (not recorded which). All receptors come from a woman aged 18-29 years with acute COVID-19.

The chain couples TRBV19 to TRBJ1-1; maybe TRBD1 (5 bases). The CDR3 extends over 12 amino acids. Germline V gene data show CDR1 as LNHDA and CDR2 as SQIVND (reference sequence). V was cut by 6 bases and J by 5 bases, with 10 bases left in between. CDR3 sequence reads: CASRWGVTEAFF. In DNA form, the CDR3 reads TGTGCCAGTAGGTGGGGGGTAACTGAAGCTTTCTTT.

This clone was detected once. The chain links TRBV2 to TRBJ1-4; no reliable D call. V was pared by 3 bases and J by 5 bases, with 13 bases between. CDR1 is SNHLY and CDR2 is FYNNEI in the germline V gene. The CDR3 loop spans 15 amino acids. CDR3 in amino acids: CASSDTSRINEKLFF. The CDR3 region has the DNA TGTGCCAGCAGTGATACATCTCGTATAAATGAAAAACTGTTTTTT.

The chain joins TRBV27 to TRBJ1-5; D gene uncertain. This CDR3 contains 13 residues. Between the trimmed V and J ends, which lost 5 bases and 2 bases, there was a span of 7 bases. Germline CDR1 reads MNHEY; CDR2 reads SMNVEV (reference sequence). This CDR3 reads CASSPGRNQPQHF. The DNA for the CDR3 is TGTGCCAGCAGTCCAGGTCGCAATCAGCCCCAGCATTTT.

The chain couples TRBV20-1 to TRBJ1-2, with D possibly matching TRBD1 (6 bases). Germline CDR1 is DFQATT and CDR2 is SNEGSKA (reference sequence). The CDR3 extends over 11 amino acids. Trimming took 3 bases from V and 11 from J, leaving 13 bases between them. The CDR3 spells CSASRDTRYTF. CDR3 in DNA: TGCAGTGCTAGCCGGGACACGAGATACACCTTC.

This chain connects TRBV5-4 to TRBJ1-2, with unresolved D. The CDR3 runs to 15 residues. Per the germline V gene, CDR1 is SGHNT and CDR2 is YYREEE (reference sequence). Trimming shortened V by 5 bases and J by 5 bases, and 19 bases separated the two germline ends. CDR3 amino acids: CASSNREPAWYGYTF. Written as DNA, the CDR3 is TGTGCCAGCAGTAACCGGGAGCCCGCGTGGTATGGCTACACCTTC.